The 19 T cell receptor beta chains reported below all come from one sample, sequenced in a study of CD8 T cells in Susac syndrome. RNA in amounts of roughly 0.5 to 1 ug was reverse transcribed with random hexamers. MiXCR was run by TCRdb on the immunoSEQ multiplex PCR reads, yielding one entry per CDR3 protein. The sample carries 90,000 or so distinct CDR3 sequences, roughly 93% recorded once. Source material: CD8+ T cells from PBMCs. All receptors derive from a human donor in good health.

Here the CDR3 reads CSVDEAGRNTEAFF. CDR3 coding DNA: TGCAGCGTTGATGAGGCAGGGAGAAACACTGAAGCTTTCTTT. V gene TRBV29-1 combines with J gene TRBJ1-1; possible D gene TRBD1, 5 bases. The germline CDR1 and CDR2 sequences are SQVTM and ANQGSEA. This CDR3 is built from 14 residues. Trimming removed 3 bases at V and 2 bases at J, with 13 bases between.

The chain uses TRBV9 and TRBJ2-5, with TRBD2 as a possible D gene (7 bases). Trimming stripped 3 bases from V and 1 base from J, with 13 bases between. The CDR3 sequence is 15 residues long. Germline V gives CDR1 SGDLS, CDR2 YYNGEE. CDR3 amino acids: CASSEGGTTQETQYF. CDR3 in DNA: TGTGCCAGCAGCGAGGGGGGGACCACCCAAGAGACCCAGTACTTC.

The rearrangement uses TRBV12-3 or TRBV12-4 and TRBJ1-1, with D possibly TRBD1 on 5 matching bases. Trimming took 3 bases from V and 4 from J, leaving 9 bases between them. This CDR3 comprises 13 residues. The CDR3 spells CASSLGGFTEAFF. CDR3 DNA: TGTGCCAGCAGTTTGGGGGGATTCACTGAAGCTTTCTTT.

This clonotype was counted once. The CDR3: CASSSGQGRDIQYF. The CDR3 nucleotides read TGTGCCAGCAGCTCTGGACAGGGAAGGGACATTCAGTACTTC. The rearrangement links TRBV5-6 to TRBJ2-4, with TRBD1 matching 8 bases. V lost 3 bases to trimming and J lost 8 bases; unmatched junction nucleotides: 7. Germline CDR1 reads SGHDT; CDR2 reads YYEEEE. The CDR3 runs to 14 residues. Full variable domain (outside the CDR3, taken from reference TRBV5-6 and TRBJ2-4): DAGVTQSPTHLIKTRGQQVTLRCSPKSGHDTVSWYQQALGQGPQFIFQYYEEEERQRGNFPDRFSGHQFPNYSSELNVNALLLGDSALYLCASSSGQGRDIQYFGAGTRLSVL.

With respect to this clonotype: Its ends do not fully match the called genes, so a read error is possible. CDR3 bases: TGCAGTGCTTTGGGACTAGCGGGGGGGATCTTC. Translated: CSALGLAGGIF. The V and J genes are TRBV20-1 and TRBJ2-1, with 16 bases lining up with TRBD2. Germline V gene data show CDR1 as DFQATT and CDR2 as SNEGSKA (reference sequence). The CDR3 has 11 amino acids.

V gene TRBV14 combines with J gene TRBJ2-1; 11 bases agree with TRBD2. CDR3 length equals 17 residues. The trim removed 3 bases at V and 4 bases at J, leaving 8 bases unmatched. Germline CDR1 reads SGHDN; CDR2 reads FVKESK. CDR3 nucleotide sequence: TGTGCCAGCAGCCACCTACTAGCGGGGGACCTATACAATGAGCAGTTCTTC. It specifies CASSHLLAGDLYNEQFF.

V and J are TRBV19 and TRBJ1-5; 8 bases map to TRBD1. The length of the CDR3 is 16 residues. The germline CDR1 and CDR2 sequences are LNHDA and SQIVND (reference sequence). Trimming removed 8 bases from V and 4 bases from J; junction bases left unmatched: 13. Here the CDR3 DNA reads TGTGCCAGTGCCAATACCGGACAGGGCGTGAATCAGCCCCAGCATTTT. This gives the protein CASANTGQGVNQPQHF.

This chain's CDR3 is CASSGVTGTNSPLHF. CDR3 sequence (DNA): TGTGCCAGCAGTGGAGTCACAGGGACGAATTCACCCCTCCACTTT. The V gene is TRBV6-5, the J gene TRBJ1-6; D possibly corresponds to TRBD1 (6 bases). The CDR3 length is 15 residues. With 5 bases removed from V and 7 bases from J, the gap between germline ends came to 15 bases. Per the germline V gene, CDR1 is MNHEY and CDR2 is SVGAGI.

A single count supports this clonotype. This chain links TRBV20-1 with TRBJ1-1; 10 bases are a match to TRBD1. With 3 bases clipped from V and 3 bases from J, the junction kept 1 base outside the gene matches. The CDR3 extends over 13 amino acids. Germline CDR1 is DFQATT and CDR2 is SNEGSKA (reference sequence). CDR3 sequence reads: CSASGTGDTEAFF. CDR3 sequence (DNA): TGCAGTGCTAGTGGGACAGGGGACACTGAAGCTTTCTTT.

This chain uses TRBV2 with TRBJ2-1; D unclear. The CDR3 sequence is 12 residues long. The germline CDR1 and CDR2 sequences are SNHLY and FYNNEI. The V and J ends lost 7 bases and 8 bases respectively, with 12 bases between them. The CDR3 DNA sequence: TGTGCCAGCACCAAAGTGGTGGATGAGCAGTTCTTC. This codes for CASTKVVDEQFF.

The chain is built from TRBV30 and TRBJ2-2; no clear D. Germline CDR1 and CDR2: GTSNPN and SVGIG (reference sequence). The CDR3 consists of 11 residues. V was shortened by 5 bases and J by 8 bases, with 9 bases between the two germline ends. The CDR3 nucleotides are TGTGCCTGGGAAATAGGGGGGGAGCTGTTTTTT. This sequence encodes CAWEIGGELFF.

The chain joins TRBV7-2 to TRBJ2-7; D is uncertain. The V end lost 5 bases, the J end lost 7 bases, and 15 bases lay between the germline ends. CDR1 and CDR2 from the germline V gene are SGHTA and FQGNSA. CDR3 length: 13 residues. CDR3 amino acids: CASSLALKSEQYF. CDR3 DNA: TGTGCCAGCAGCCTCGCGCTGAAGTCGGAGCAGTACTTC. The full variable domain, with the rest looked up from reference TRBV7-2 and TRBJ2-7, is GAGVSQSPSNKVTEKGKDVELRCDPISGHTALYWYRQSLGQGLEFLIYFQGNSAPDKSGLPSDRFSAERTGGSVSTLTIQRTQQEDSAVYLCASSLALKSEQYFGPGTRLTVT.

This chain uses TRBV2 with TRBJ1-1, with D unclear. Germline V gene data show CDR1 as SNHLY and CDR2 as FYNNEI. The CDR3 has 13 residues. Between the trimmed V and J ends, which lost 6 bases and 0 bases, there was a span of 8 bases. CDR3 in DNA: TGTGCCAGCAGCGAACGGATGAACACTGAAGCTTTCTTT. Its translation is CASSERMNTEAFF.

This clonotype was observed a few times. The chain is built from TRBV7-2 and TRBJ2-3, with 7 bases matching TRBD2. The length of the CDR3 is 15 residues. The trim removed 3 bases at V and 1 base at J, leaving 4 bases unmatched. Germline loops: CDR1 SGHTA, CDR2 FQGNSA. The CDR3 sequence is CASSLWGGGTDTQYF. The CDR3, as DNA: TGTGCCAGCAGCTTGTGGGGGGGAGGCACAGATACGCAGTATTTT.

The chain couples TRBV29-1 to TRBJ2-2; D is uncertain. The germline gives CDR1 SQVTM, CDR2 ANQGSEA. V was pared by 7 bases and J by 3 bases, with 9 bases between. This CDR3 is 12 amino acids long. The DNA for the CDR3 is TGCAGCGCTTACACCCACACCGGGGAGCTGTTTTTT. It is translated as CSAYTHTGELFF.

The rearrangement joins TRBV29-1 to TRBJ2-3, with TRBD1 identical over 9 bases. Trimming at V came to 3 bases and at J to 3 bases, leaving 1 base not matched to a gene. The CDR3 has 13 residues. In germline, CDR1 is SQVTM, CDR2 ANQGSEA. CDR3 loop: CSVDGQGTDTQYF. CDR3 coding DNA: TGCAGCGTTGACGGACAGGGGACAGATACGCAGTATTTT.

The V call is TRBV10-3, the J call TRBJ2-3, with 8 bases that match TRBD2. V lost 10 bases to trimming and J lost 0 bases; unmatched junction nucleotides: 15. Germline V gene lookup returns CDR1 ENHRY and CDR2 SYGVKD. The CDR3 totals 17 residues. The CDR3 bases are TGTGCCAGCCGGGGGCTGGAATTAGCGGGGAGCACAGATACGCAGTATTTT. Encoded protein: CASRGLELAGSTDTQYF.

This clonotype was seen once. This rearrangement joins TRBV18 to TRBJ2-5, with D possibly being TRBD2 (5 bases). CDR3 length: 12 amino acids. V was trimmed by 6 bases and J by 5 bases, leaving 10 bases between them. Germline loops: CDR1 KGHSH, CDR2 LQKENI. CDR3 protein: CASSPSGETQYF. The CDR3 DNA reads as TGTGCCAGCTCCCCCTCGGGGGAGACCCAGTACTTC.

V gene TRBV19 combines with J gene TRBJ2-2; a possible D gene is TRBD2 (6 bases). CDR1 is LNHDA and CDR2 is SQIVND in the germline V gene (reference sequence). Trimming pared 6 bases from V and 4 bases from J, leaving 15 bases between. This CDR3 is built from 15 residues. In DNA form, the CDR3 reads TGTGCCAGTAGCCGTCTTAGCGGAAGCACCGGGGAGCTGTTTTTT. Protein sequence: CASSRLSGSTGELFF.